This T cell receptor (beta chain) is drawn from a study of Ad26.COV2.S vaccination and SARS-CoV-2 variants. General study findings and limits: Substantial response breadth was reportedly seen for spike-specific CD8+ and CD4+ T cells after vaccination.

TCRdb's copy holds only in-frame clones and misses some; the assay was immunoSEQ multiplex PCR. The sample has about 680,000 clones, roughly 90% seen once. Stated treatment: 19 received Ad26.COV2.S at low or high dose, single or two shots; five or six received placebo; per-sample allocation not given. Sampling occurred on day 63 after the first vaccine or placebo injection. From germline, CDR1 is LGHDT and CDR2 YNNKEL (reference sequence). This CDR3 comprises 11 residues. The ends were cut back, 5 bases at V and 8 bases at J, with 9 bases in the middle. Comments on this clone: The antigen is not known.

The TCR comes from a person between 18 and 59 years old who received the Ad26.COV2.S COVID-19 vaccine or a placebo. The chain uses TRBV3-1 (or the pseudogene TRBV3-2) and TRBJ1-2; D not resolved. This specimen was peripheral blood, taken in a trial of Ad26.COV2.S vaccine versus placebo. CDR3 DNA: TGTGCCAGCAGCTACGCCCAAGGCTACACCTTC. Translation gives CASSYAQGYTF.